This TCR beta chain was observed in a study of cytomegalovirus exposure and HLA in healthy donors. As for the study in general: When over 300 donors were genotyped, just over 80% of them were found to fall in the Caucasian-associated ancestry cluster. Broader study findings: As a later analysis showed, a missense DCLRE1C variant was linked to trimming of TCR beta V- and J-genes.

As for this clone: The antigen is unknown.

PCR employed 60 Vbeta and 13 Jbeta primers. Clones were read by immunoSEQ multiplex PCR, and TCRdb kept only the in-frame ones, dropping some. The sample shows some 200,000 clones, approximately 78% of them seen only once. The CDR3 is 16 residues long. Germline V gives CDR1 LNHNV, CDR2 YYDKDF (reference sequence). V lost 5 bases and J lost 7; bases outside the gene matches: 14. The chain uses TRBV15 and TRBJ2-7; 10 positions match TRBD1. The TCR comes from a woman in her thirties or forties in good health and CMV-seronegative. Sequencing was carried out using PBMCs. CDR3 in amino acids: CATSGFKTGGKREQYF. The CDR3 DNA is TGTGCCACCAGCGGGTTCAAGACAGGGGGCAAGAGGGAGCAGTACTTC. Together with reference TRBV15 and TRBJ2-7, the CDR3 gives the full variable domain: DAMVIQNPRYQVTQFGKPVTLSCSQTLNHNVMYWYQQKSSQAPKLLFHYYDKDFNNEADTPDNFQSRRPNTSFCFLDIRSPGLGDTAMYLCATSGFKTGGKREQYFGPGTRLTVT.